This T cell receptor beta chain was documented in a study of blood T cell repertoires in COVID-19. Method: immunoSEQ multiplex PCR; TCRdb's copy keeps in-frame clones and lacks some. The data contain approximately 150,000 clones, more than 70% of them seen just once; the ten biggest clones take up about 28%. V was clipped by 0 bases and J by 2 bases; unmatched bases: 3. The CDR3 totals 16 residues. The germline V gene has CDR1 MNHEY and CDR2 SVGAGI. The sequencing sample was made of peripheral blood. The genes are TRBV6-5 and TRBJ2-7, with 11 bases that match TRBD1. This TCR was sampled from a human donor in a cohort sampled during active COVID-19. Here the CDR3 reads CASSYSGQGAAYEQYF. As DNA, the CDR3 is TGTGCCAGCAGTTACTCCGGACAGGGGGCCGCCTACGAGCAGTACTTC.